The 11 T cell receptor beta chains given below trace back to one sample, sequenced in a study of response to subunit inactivated influenza vaccine. TCRdb independently ran MiXCR on the RT-PCR reads; one entry per CDR3 protein. Here the sample spans some 500,000 distinct CDR3 sequences, approximately 15% being singletons. The sequencing used CD4+ T cells sorted from PBMCs, collected 23 to 25 months after vaccination. Receptors originate from a man in his fifties or sixties who received an inactivated influenza vaccine.

This clonotype occurred a few times. The gene calls are TRBV20-1 and TRBJ2-1; TRBD1 matches 8 bases. Germline loops: CDR1 DFQATT, CDR2 SNEGSKA (reference sequence). The CDR3 runs to 15 residues. The junction had 16 bases not matched to a gene; V was cut back by 6 bases and J by 9 bases. The CDR3 DNA reads as TGCAGTGCAACAGGACAGGGAAGCGTAGTGGGTGAGCAGTTCTTC. Translating gives CSATGQGSVVGEQFF.

This chain uses TRBV19 with TRBJ2-1; TRBD1 matches at 7 bases. CDR3 length equals 15 residues. J lost 2 bases, V lost 6 bases, and 7 bases had no gene match. The germline CDR1 and CDR2 sequences are LNHDA and SQIVND (reference sequence). The CDR3 DNA reads TGTGCCAGTAGAAACAGGGGATTAGCCTACAATGAGCAGTTCTTC. Translated: CASRNRGLAYNEQFF.

This chain joins TRBV24-1 and TRBJ1-1; TRBD1 aligns across 7 bases. Germline V gene lookup returns CDR1 KGHDR and CDR2 SFDVKD. Trimming took 5 bases from V and 7 from J; bases not matched to a gene: 6. The CDR3 sequence is 13 residues long. The CDR3 DNA sequence: TGTGCCACCAGTGCCCCCGGACAGGTTGAAGCTTTCTTT. Translation: CATSAPGQVEAFF.

The chain links TRBV5-4 to TRBJ1-1; D not resolved. CDR1 is SGHNT, CDR2 YYREEE, per germline (reference sequence). The CDR3 contains 16 residues. V was trimmed by 0 bases and J by 1 base, leaving 13 bases between them. CDR3 residues: CASSLATATWNTEAFF. DNA for the CDR3: TGTGCCAGCAGCTTGGCCACTGCTACTTGGAACACTGAAGCTTTCTTT.

The rearrangement uses TRBV5-1 and TRBJ1-6; D call uncertain. The CDR3 consists of 16 residues. Germline CDR1 reads SGHRS; CDR2 reads YFSETQ. The V and J ends lost 0 bases and 0 bases respectively, with 7 bases between them. In DNA, the CDR3 is TGCGCCAGCAGCTTGGGGGCGTCCTCCTATAATTCACCCCTCCACTTT. It codes for CASSLGASSYNSPLHF.

This clonotype has more than one count but fewer than ten. The chain joins TRBV4-2 to TRBJ2-1, with D possibly TRBD2 on 5 matching bases. Deletions cut 5 bases from V and 5 bases from J, with 13 bases between. Germline V gives CDR1 LGHNA, CDR2 YNFKEQ. This CDR3 is 14 amino acids long. The CDR3 spells CASSYDKRNNEQFF. CDR3 DNA sequence: TGTGCCAGCAGCTACGATAAGCGGAACAATGAGCAGTTCTTC.

In its sample, this clonotype was seen once. The chain links TRBV9 to TRBJ2-5; 8 bases fit TRBD2. V lost 0 bases to trimming and J lost 4 bases; unmatched junction nucleotides: 5. Germline values: CDR1 SGDLS, CDR2 YYNGEE. This CDR3 comprises 15 residues. The CDR3 reads CASSVEGTSGETQYF. The CDR3 DNA sequence: TGTGCCAGCAGCGTAGAGGGGACTAGTGGAGAGACCCAGTACTTC.

The chain recombines TRBV4-1 with TRBJ1-5; D is perhaps TRBD1 (5 bases). V lost 4 bases and J 3 bases, leaving 16 bases between the germline ends. Germline assignment: CDR1 MGHRA and CDR2 YSYEKL. The CDR3 has 16 amino acids. The CDR3 region has the DNA TGCGCCAGCAGCCCCGGCAGGGTCCCTTTCAATCAGCCCCAGCATTTT. Its translation: CASSPGRVPFNQPQHF.

The rearrangement uses TRBV20-1 and TRBJ1-1, with TRBD1 matching 8 bases. J was trimmed by 11 bases and V by 6 bases; bases with no gene match: 14. This CDR3 is 13 amino acids long. Germline CDR1 reads DFQATT; CDR2 reads SNEGSKA (reference sequence). CDR3 sequence (DNA): TGCAGTGCCCCTCGGGACAGGCTACTGGAGGCTTTCTTT. It encodes CSAPRDRLLEAFF.

The V gene is TRBV4-2, the J gene TRBJ1-4; tentative D call: TRBD1 (6 bases). Germline CDR1 and CDR2: LGHNA and YNFKEQ. The CDR3 is 16 residues long. Trimming removed 0 bases from V and 2 bases from J, with 10 bases in between. The CDR3 nucleotides read TGTGCCAGCAGCCAAGAAGGCAGGGGCACTAATGAAAAACTGTTTTTT. Protein sequence: CASSQEGRGTNEKLFF.

A few counts support this clonotype. This chain links TRBV12-3 or TRBV12-4 with TRBJ2-6; TRBD1 or TRBD2 may be the D gene (5 bases each). Trimming cost V 5 bases and J 4 bases, with 18 bases left between them. This CDR3 region has 17 residues. CDR3 in amino acids: CASSGRDGSFGANVLTF. The CDR3 coding sequence is TGTGCCAGCAGTGGTCGGGACGGCTCTTTCGGGGCCAACGTCCTGACTTTC.